Listed here are 6 T cell receptor beta chains from one sample, sequenced in a study of CD8+CD57+ T cells in acquired aplastic anemia. Profiling of TCR beta VDJ combinations and CDR3 sequences used genomic DNA as template. Each CDR3 protein gets one entry after TCRdb re-called the reads with MiXCR. The table records 100,000 to 150,000 distinct CDR3 sequences, about half of them present only once. Sequencing was carried out using sorted CD4+, CD8+, or CD8+CD57+ T cells (not recorded which) from PBMCs. The origin of the receptors is a human donor in good health, serving as a control.

The chain has TRBV10-3 and TRBJ2-3; D possibly corresponds to TRBD1 (5 bases). Trimming took off 2 bases at V and 11 bases at J, with 17 bases between the two ends. CDR1 and CDR2 (germline): ENHRY, SYGVKD. This CDR3 comprises 14 residues. The CDR3 here is CAISEQQTGDGQYF. In nucleotides, the CDR3 is TGTGCCATCAGTGAGCAACAAACAGGTGATGGGCAGTATTTT.

This clonotype was recorded at least ten times. The chain recombines TRBV7-2 with TRBJ2-5; 7 nucleotides align to TRBD2. The CDR3 is 14 residues long. Germline CDR1 SGHTA, CDR2 FQGNSA. The V gene end was trimmed by 5 bases and the J gene end by 2 bases; junction bases not matched to a gene: 5. The chain's CDR3 is CASSPQRGQETQYF. The CDR3 DNA follows: TGTGCCAGCAGCCCCCAGCGGGGTCAAGAGACCCAGTACTTC.

This clonotype has at least ten counts. The rearrangement uses TRBV6-4 and TRBJ2-3; D uncertain. Germline values: CDR1 MRHNA, CDR2 SNTAGT. This CDR3 has 15 amino acids. V was trimmed by 2 bases and J by 3 bases, leaving 12 bases between them. CDR3 region: CASSDGYTATDTQYF. CDR3 sequence (DNA): TGTGCCAGCAGTGACGGTTATACAGCGACAGATACGCAGTATTTT.

J is TRBJ2-7 and V is TRBV5-1; D unclear. Germline lookup yields CDR1 SGHRS and CDR2 YFSETQ. V was cut by 1 base and J by 4 bases, with 9 bases left in between. CDR3 size: 13 residues. This CDR3 is CASSLSAVYEQYF. CDR3 nucleotides: TGCGCCAGCAGCTTGTCGGCGGTGTACGAGCAGTACTTC.

This clonotype was observed once. The rearrangement joins TRBV11-1 to TRBJ2-1, with D maybe TRBD1 (5 bases). CDR3 length equals 13 residues. From germline, CDR1 is SGHAT and CDR2 FQDESV (reference sequence). Trimming left V 1 base short and J 8 bases short, with 9 bases between. In nucleotides, the CDR3 is TGTGCCAGCAGCTTAGGGGGCAGGGATGAGCAGTTCTTC. Amino acid sequence: CASSLGGRDEQFF. Variable domain in full (rest from reference TRBV11-1 and TRBJ2-1): EAEVAQSPRYKITEKSQAVAFWCDPISGHATLYWYRQILGQGPELLVQFQDESVVDDSQLPKDRFSAERLKGVDSTLKIQPAELGDSAMYLCASSLGGRDEQFFGPGTRLTVL.

The gene calls are TRBV10-3 and TRBJ2-1; 7 nucleotides align to TRBD2. The germline V gene has CDR1 ENHRY and CDR2 SYGVKD. Germline trimming cut 8 bases from V and 2 bases from J; bases unmatched to any gene: 3. The CDR3 has 13 amino acids. The chain's CDR3 is CAIGGGAYNEQFF. In nucleotides, the CDR3 is TGTGCCATCGGGGGGGGGGCCTACAATGAGCAGTTCTTC.